The present TCR beta chain was sequenced within a study of CD8+CD57+ T cells in acquired aplastic anemia. Both TCR beta VDJ combination and CDR3 sequence profiling were carried out. Genomic DNA was the template for this profiling. TCRdb processed the reads anew with MiXCR; each CDR3 protein has one entry. The repertoire consists of about 160,000 distinct CDR3 sequences, with 40% to 60% occurring once and the leading ten covering more than 30%. An expansion of CD8+CD57+ cells by flow cytometry had been shown in patients chosen for sequencing. The sequenced sample consisted of sorted CD4+, CD8+, or CD8+CD57+ T cells (not recorded which) from PBMCs. The receptor comes from a human donor with aplastic anemia.

The CDR3 DNA follows: TGTGCCAGCAGTGAGCATGGACAGGGCTGCGAGCAGTACTTC. Amino acids: CASSEHGQGCEQYF. The chain combines TRBV2 with TRBJ2-7; 8 bases agree with TRBD1. Germline-derived CDR1 and CDR2 are SNHLY and FYNNEI. The CDR3 loop spans 14 amino acids. The J segment lost 6 bases and the V segment lost 3 bases, leaving 7 bases of the junction unmatched.